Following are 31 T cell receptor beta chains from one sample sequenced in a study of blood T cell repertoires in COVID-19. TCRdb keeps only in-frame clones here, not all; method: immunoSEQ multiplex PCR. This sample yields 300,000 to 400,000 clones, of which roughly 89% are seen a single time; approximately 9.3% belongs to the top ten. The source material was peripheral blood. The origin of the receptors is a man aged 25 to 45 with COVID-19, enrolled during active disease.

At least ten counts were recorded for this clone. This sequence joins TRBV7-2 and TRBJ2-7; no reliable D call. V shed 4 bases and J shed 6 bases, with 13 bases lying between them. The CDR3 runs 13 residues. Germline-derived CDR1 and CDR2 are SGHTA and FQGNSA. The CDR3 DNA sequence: TGTGCCAGCAGCTCAAGTTCTATTTCCGAGCAGTACTTC. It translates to CASSSSSISEQYF.

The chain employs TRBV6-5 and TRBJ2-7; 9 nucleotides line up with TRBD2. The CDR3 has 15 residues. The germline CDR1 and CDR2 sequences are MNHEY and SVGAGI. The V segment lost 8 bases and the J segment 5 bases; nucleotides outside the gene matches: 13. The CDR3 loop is CASLRWGGRADEQYF. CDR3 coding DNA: TGTGCCAGCCTTAGATGGGGCGGGAGGGCCGACGAGCAGTACTTC.

As DNA, the CDR3 is TGTGCCAGCAGCTTAGGGACTAGCGGTCGCACAGATACGCAGTATTTT. This sequence encodes CASSLGTSGRTDTQYF. The chain uses TRBV5-4 and TRBJ2-3, with TRBD2 identical over 11 bases. The trim removed 2 bases at V and 1 base at J, leaving 3 bases unmatched. CDR1 and CDR2 (germline): SGHNT, YYREEE (reference sequence). The CDR3 is made up of 16 amino acids.

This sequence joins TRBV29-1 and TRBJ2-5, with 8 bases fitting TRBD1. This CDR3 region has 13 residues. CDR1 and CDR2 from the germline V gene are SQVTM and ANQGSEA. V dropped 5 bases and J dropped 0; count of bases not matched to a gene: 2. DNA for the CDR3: TGCAGCGTTCAGGGGGCGGACCAAGAGACCCAGTACTTC. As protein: CSVQGADQETQYF.

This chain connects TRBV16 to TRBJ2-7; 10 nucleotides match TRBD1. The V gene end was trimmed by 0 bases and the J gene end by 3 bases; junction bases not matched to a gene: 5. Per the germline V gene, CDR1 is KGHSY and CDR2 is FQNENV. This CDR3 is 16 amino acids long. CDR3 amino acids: CASSQSRGTGDYEQYF. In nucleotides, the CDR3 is TGTGCCAGCAGCCAATCCCGCGGGACAGGGGACTACGAGCAGTACTTC.

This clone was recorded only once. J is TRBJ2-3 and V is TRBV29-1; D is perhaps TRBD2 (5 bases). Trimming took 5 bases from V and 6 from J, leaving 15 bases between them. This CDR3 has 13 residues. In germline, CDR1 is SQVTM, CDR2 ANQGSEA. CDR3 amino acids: CSVSTRLADTQYF. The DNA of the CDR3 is TGCAGCGTTAGCACTCGGCTAGCCGATACGCAGTATTTT.

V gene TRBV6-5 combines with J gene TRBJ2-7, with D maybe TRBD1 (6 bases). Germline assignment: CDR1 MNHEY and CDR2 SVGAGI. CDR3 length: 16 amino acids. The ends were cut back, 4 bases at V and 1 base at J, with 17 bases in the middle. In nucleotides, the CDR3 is TGTGCCAGCAGTTTCTCTACGGGACACAGTTCCTACGAGCAGTACTTC. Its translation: CASSFSTGHSSYEQYF.

The CDR3 protein is CASSLGTVGEQYF. The DNA of the CDR3 is TGCGCCAGCAGCCTAGGGACAGTTGGAGAGCAGTACTTC. The V call is TRBV5-1, the J call TRBJ2-7; 7 bases match TRBD1. Germline assignment: CDR1 SGHRS and CDR2 YFSETQ. After removal of 4 bases from V and 7 bases from J, the junction contained 8 bases not matched to a gene. This CDR3 comprises 13 residues.

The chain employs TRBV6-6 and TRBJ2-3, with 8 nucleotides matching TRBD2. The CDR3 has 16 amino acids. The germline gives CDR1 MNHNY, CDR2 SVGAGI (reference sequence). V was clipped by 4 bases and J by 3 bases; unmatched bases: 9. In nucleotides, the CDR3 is TGTGCCAGCAGTTCGGTAGCGGGATGGGGTACAGATACGCAGTATTTT. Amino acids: CASSSVAGWGTDTQYF.

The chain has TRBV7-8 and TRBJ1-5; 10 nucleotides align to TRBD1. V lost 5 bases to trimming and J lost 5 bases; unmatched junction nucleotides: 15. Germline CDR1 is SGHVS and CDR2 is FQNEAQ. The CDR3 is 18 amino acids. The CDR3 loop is CASSPPRRQGAIDQPQHF. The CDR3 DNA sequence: TGTGCCAGCAGCCCGCCCCGCAGACAGGGGGCGATTGATCAGCCCCAGCATTTT.

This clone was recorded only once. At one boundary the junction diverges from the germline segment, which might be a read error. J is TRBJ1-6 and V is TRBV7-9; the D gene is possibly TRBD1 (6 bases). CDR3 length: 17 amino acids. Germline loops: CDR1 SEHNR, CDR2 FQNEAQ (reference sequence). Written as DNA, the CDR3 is TGTGCCAGCAGCCACGGCGGGGGTAGGGGGTATAGTTCACCCCTCCACTTT. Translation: CASSHGGGRGYSSPLHF.

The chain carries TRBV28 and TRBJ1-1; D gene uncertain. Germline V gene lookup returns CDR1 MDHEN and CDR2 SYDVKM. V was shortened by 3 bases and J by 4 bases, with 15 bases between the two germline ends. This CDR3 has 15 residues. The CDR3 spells CASSFVALRPTEAFF. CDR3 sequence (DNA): TGTGCCAGCAGTTTTGTAGCCCTCCGTCCCACTGAAGCTTTCTTT.

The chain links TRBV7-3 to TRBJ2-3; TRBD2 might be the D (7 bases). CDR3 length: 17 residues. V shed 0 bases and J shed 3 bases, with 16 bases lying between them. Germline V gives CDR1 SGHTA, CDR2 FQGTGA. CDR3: CASSLTFWGGGTDTQYF. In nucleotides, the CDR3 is TGTGCCAGCAGCTTAACGTTCTGGGGAGGGGGAACAGATACGCAGTATTTT.

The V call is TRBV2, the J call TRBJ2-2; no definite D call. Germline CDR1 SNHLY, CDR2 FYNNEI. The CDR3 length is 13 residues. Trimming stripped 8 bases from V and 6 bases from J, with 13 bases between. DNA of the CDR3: TGTGCCAGCTCGCGTAGCTATGCCGGGGAGCTGTTTTTT. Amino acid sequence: CASSRSYAGELFF.

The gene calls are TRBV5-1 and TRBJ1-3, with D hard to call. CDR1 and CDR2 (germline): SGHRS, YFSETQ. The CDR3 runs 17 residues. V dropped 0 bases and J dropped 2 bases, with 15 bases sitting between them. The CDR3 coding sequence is TGCGCCAGCAGCTTGGCGGCGCAGGCTCGAACTGGAAACACCATATATTTT. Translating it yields CASSLAAQARTGNTIYF.

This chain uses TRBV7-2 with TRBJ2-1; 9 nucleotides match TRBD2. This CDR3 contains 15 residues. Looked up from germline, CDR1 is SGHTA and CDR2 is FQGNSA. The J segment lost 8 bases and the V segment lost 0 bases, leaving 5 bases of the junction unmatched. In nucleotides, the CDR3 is TGTGCCAGCAGCTTAGCTGGACTAGCGTTCGATGAGCAGTTCTTC. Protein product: CASSLAGLAFDEQFF.

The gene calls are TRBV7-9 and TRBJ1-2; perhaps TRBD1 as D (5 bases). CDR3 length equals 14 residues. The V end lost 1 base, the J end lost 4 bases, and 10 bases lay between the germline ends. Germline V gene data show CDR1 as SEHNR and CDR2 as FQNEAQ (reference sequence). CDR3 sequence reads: CASSLEAGPYGYTF. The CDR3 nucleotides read TGTGCCAGCAGCTTAGAGGCAGGGCCCTATGGCTACACCTTC.

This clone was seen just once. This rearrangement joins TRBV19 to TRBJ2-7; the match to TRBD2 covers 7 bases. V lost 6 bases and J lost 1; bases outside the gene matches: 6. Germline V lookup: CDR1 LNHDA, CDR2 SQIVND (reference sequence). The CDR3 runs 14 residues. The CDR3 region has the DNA TGTGCCAGTAGCAATGGCGGGGGTTCCTACGAGCAGTACTTC. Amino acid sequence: CASSNGGGSYEQYF. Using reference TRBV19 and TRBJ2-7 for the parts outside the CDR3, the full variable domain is DGGITQSPKYLFRKEGQNVTLSCEQNLNHDAMYWYRQDPGQGLRLIYYSQIVNDFQKGDIAEGYSVSREKKESFPLTVTSAQKNPTAFYLCASSNGGGSYEQYFGPGTRLTVT.

CDR3 DNA sequence: TGCGCCAGCAGCTTCGCGAGCGGGGGAGGAATTAGCAATGAGCAGTTCTTC. Translating it yields CASSFASGGGISNEQFF. The J gene is TRBJ2-1, the V gene TRBV5-1; 8 bases map to TRBD2. CDR1 is SGHRS, CDR2 YFSETQ, per germline. The CDR3 has 17 amino acids. V gave up 2 bases and J gave up 6 bases; unmatched junction bases: 13.

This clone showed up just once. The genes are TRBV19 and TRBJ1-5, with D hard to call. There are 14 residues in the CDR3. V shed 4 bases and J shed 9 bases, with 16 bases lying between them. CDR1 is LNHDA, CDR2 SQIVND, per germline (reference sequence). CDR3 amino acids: CASSTRHPGRPQHF. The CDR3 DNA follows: TGTGCCAGTAGTACCCGACACCCTGGGAGGCCCCAGCATTTT. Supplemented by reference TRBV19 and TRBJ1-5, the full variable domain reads DGGITQSPKYLFRKEGQNVTLSCEQNLNHDAMYWYRQDPGQGLRLIYYSQIVNDFQKGDIAEGYSVSREKKESFPLTVTSAQKNPTAFYLCASSTRHPGRPQHFGDGTRLSIL.

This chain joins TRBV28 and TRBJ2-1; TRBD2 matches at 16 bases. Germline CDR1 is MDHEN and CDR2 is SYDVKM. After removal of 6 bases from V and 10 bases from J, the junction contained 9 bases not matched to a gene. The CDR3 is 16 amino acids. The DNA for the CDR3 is TGTGCCAGCAGCCAAGGGACTAGCGGGGGGGCTGGGGAGCAGTTCTTC. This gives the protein CASSQGTSGGAGEQFF. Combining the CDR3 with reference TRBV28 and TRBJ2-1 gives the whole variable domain DVKVTQSSRYLVKRTGEKVFLECVQDMDHENMFWYRQDPGLGLRLIYFSYDVKMKEKGDIPEGYSVSREKKERFSLILESASTNQTSMYLCASSQGTSGGAGEQFFGPGTRLTVL.

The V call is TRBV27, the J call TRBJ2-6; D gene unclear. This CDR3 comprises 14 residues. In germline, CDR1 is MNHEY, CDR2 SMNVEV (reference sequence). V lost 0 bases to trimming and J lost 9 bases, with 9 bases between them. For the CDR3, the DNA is TGTGCCAGCAGTTTATCCCGGGTTGACAACGTCCTGACTTTC. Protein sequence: CASSLSRVDNVLTF. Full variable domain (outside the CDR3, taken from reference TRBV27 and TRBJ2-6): EAQVTQNPRYLITVTGKKLTVTCSQNMNHEYMSWYRQDPGLGLRQIYYSMNVEVTDKGDVPEGYKVSRKEKRNFPLILESPSPNQTSLYFCASSLSRVDNVLTFGAGSRLTVL.

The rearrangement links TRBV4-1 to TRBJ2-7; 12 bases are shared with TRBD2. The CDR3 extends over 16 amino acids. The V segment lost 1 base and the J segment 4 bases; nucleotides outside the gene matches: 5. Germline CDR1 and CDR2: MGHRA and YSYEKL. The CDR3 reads CASSQVTLAGGYEQYF. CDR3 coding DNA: TGCGCCAGCAGCCAAGTTACCCTAGCGGGGGGGTACGAGCAGTACTTC.

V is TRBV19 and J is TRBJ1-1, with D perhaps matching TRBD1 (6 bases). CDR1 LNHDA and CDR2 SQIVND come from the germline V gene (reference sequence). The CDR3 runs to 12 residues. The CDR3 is CATQGGPTEAFF. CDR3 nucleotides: TGTGCTACACAGGGTGGTCCCACTGAAGCTTTCTTT.

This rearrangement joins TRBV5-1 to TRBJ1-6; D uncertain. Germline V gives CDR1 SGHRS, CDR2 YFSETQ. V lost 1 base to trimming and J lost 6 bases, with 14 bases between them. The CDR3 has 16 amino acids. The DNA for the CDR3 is TGCGCCAGCAGCTTGTCCCCGGAGGTCTCTAATTCACCCCTCCACTTT. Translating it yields CASSLSPEVSNSPLHF.

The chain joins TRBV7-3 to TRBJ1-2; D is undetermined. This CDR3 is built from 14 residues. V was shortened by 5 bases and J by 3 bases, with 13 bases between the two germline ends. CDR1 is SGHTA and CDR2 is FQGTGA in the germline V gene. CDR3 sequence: CASSPEGNDYGYTF. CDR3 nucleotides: TGTGCCAGCAGCCCCGAGGGAAACGACTATGGCTACACCTTC.

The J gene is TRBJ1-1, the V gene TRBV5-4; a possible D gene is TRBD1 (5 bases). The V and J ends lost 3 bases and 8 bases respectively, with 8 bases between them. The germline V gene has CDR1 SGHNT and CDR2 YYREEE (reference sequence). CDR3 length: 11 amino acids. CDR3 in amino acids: CASSSDKEAFF. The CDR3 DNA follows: TGTGCCAGCAGCTCGGACAAGGAAGCTTTCTTT.

CDR3 region: CASRPGQGAEQYF. The CDR3 nucleotides read TGTGCCAGCAGGCCGGGACAGGGTGCCGAGCAGTACTTC. This sequence joins TRBV25-1 and TRBJ2-7; 9 nucleotides match TRBD1. The germline V gene has CDR1 MGHDK and CDR2 SYGVNS. Losses at the gene ends were 6 bases for V and 6 bases for J; bases not matched to a gene: 6. The CDR3 is 13 residues long.

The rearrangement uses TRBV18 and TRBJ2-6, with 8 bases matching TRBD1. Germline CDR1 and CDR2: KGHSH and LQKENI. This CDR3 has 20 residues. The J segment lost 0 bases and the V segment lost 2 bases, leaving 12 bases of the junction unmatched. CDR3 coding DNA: TGTGCCAGCTCACCATACAAAGTGCTGGACAGGGCCTCTGGGGCCAACGTCCTGACTTTC. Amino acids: CASSPYKVLDRASGANVLTF.

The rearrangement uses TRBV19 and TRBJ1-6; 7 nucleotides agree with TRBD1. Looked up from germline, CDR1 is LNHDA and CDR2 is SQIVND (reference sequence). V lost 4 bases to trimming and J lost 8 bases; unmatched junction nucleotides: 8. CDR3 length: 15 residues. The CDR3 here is CASSRSGTVDSPLHF. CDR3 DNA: TGTGCCAGTAGTAGATCCGGGACAGTGGATTCACCCCTCCACTTT.

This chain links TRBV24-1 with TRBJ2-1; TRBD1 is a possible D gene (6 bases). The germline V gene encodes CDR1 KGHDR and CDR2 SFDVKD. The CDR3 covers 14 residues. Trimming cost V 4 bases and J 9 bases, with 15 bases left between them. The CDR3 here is CATSDSSTGFEQFF. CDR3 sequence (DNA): TGTGCCACCAGTGACTCGAGCACAGGGTTTGAGCAGTTCTTC.